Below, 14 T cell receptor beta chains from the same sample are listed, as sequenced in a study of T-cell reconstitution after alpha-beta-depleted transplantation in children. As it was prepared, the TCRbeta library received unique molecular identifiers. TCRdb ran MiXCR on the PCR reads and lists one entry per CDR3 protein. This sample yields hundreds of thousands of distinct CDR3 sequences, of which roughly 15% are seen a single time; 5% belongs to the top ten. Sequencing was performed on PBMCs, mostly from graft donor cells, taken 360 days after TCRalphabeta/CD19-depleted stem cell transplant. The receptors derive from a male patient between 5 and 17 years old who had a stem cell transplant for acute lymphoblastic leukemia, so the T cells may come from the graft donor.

The CDR3 sequence: CASSVGRLTGELFF. In DNA, the CDR3 is TGTGCCAGCAGCGTAGGCAGGCTCACCGGGGAGCTGTTTTTT. V gene TRBV9 combines with J gene TRBJ2-2; D gene unclear. The CDR3 is made up of 14 amino acids. The V end was cut by 0 bases, the J end by 4 bases, with 7 bases between. Germline lookup yields CDR1 SGDLS and CDR2 YYNGEE.

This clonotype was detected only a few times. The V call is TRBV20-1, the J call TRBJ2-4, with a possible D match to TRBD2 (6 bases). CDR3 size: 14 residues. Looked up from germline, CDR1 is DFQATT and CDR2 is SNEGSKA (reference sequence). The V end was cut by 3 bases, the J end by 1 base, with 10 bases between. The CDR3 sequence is CSARLEGAKNIQYF. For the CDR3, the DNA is TGCAGTGCTAGGTTGGAGGGGGCCAAAAACATTCAGTACTTC.

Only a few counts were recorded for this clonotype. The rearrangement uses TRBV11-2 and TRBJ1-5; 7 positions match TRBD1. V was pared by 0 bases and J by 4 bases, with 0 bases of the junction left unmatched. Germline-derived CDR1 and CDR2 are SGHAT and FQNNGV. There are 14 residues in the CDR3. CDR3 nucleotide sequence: TGTGCCAGCAGCTTAGAGGGACAGAATCAGCCCCAGCATTTT. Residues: CASSLEGQNQPQHF. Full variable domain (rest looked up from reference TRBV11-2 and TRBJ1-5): EAGVAQSPRYKIIEKRQSVAFWCNPISGHATLYWYQQILGQGPKLLIQFQNNGVVDDSQLPKDRFSAERLKGVDSTLKIQPAKLEDSAVYLCASSLEGQNQPQHFGDGTRLSIL.

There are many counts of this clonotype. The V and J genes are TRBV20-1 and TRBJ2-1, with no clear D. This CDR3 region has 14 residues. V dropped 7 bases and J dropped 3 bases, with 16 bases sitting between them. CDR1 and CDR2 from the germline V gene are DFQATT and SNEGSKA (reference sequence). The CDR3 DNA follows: TGCAGTGTCCAAAGACCCCTCAACTACAATGAGCAGTTCTTC. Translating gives CSVQRPLNYNEQFF.

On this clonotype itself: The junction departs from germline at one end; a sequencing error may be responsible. The CDR3 spells CASSPGLGKSF. The DNA of the CDR3 is TGTGCCAGCTCACCAGGGTTAGGCAAAAGCTTC. The V and J genes are TRBV18 and TRBJ2-7; no clear D. The CDR3 covers 11 residues. From germline, CDR1 is KGHSH and CDR2 LQKENI. Supplemented by reference TRBV18 and TRBJ2-7, the full variable domain reads NAGVMQNPRHLVRRRGQEARLRCSPMKGHSHVYWYRQLPEEGLKFMVYLQKENIIDESGMPKERFSAEFPKEGPSILRIQQVVRGDSAAYFCASSPGLGKSFGPGTRLTVT.

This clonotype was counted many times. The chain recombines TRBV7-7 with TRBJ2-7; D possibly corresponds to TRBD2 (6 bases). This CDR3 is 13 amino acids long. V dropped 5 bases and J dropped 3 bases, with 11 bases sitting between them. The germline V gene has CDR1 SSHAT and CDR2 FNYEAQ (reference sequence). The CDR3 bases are TGTGCCAGCAGCCCCATGGGGGGCTACGAGCAGTACTTC. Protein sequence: CASSPMGGYEQYF.

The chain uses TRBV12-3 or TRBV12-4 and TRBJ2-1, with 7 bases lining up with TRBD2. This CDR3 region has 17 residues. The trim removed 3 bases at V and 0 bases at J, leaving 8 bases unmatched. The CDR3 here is CASSLGREASSYNEQFF. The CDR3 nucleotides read TGTGCCAGCAGTTTGGGACGGGAGGCGAGCTCCTACAATGAGCAGTTCTTC.

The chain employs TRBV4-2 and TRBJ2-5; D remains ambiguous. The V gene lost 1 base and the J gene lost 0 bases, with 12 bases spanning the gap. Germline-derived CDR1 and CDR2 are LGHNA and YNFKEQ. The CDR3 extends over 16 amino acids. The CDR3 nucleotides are TGTGCCAGCAGCCAAGTCTTGGAGTCCAACCAAGAGACCCAGTACTTC. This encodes CASSQVLESNQETQYF.

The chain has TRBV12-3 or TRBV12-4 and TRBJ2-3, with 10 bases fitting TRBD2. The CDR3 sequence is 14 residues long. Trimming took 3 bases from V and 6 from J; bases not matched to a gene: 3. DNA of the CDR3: TGTGCCAGCAGTTTGGGGACTAGCGTTGATACGCAGTATTTT. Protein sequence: CASSLGTSVDTQYF.

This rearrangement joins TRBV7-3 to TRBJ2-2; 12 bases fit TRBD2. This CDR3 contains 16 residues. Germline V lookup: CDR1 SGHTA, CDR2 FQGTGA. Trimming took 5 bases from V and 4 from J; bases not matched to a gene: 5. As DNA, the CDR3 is TGTGCCAGCAGCCCGACTAGCGGGGGACCCACCGGGGAGCTGTTTTTT. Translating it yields CASSPTSGGPTGELFF.

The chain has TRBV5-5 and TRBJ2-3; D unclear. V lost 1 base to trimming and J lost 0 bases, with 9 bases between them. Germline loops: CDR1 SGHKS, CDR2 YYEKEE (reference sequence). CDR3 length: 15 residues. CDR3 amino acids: CASSLFGRSTDTQYF. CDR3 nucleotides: TGTGCCAGCAGCTTGTTCGGAAGAAGCACAGATACGCAGTATTTT.

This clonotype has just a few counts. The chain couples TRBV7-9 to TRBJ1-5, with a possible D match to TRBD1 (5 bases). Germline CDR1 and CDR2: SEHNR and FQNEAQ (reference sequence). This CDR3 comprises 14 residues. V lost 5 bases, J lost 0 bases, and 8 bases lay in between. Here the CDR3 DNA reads TGTGCCAGCAGCCGGGACCTTAGCAATCAGCCCCAGCATTTT. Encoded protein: CASSRDLSNQPQHF.

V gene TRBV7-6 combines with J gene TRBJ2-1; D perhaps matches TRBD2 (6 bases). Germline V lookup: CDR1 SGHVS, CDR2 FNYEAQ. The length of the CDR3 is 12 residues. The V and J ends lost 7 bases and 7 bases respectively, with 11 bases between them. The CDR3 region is CASTKEGNEQFF. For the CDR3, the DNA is TGTGCCAGCACCAAGGAGGGGAATGAGCAGTTCTTC.

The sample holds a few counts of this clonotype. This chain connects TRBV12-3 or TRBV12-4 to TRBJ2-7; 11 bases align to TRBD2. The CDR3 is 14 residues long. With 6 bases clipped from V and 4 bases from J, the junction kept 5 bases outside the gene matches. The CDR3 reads CASSGGLAAYEQYF. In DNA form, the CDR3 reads TGTGCCAGCAGCGGGGGACTAGCGGCATACGAGCAGTACTTC.